The present TCR beta chain was sequenced within a study of T cell repertoires in cytomegalovirus infection. Study-level results: The ex vivo response showed dominance by HLA-C-restricted CMV-specific TCR beta clonotypes.

Notes on this clonotype: Its antigen is unidentified.

CDR1 is MDHEN and CDR2 is SYDVKM in the germline V gene. V dropped 5 bases and J dropped 1; count of bases not matched to a gene: 5. This CDR3 has 15 amino acids. TCRdb reprocessed the reads with MiXCR, giving one entry per CDR3 protein. The table shows about 830,000 distinct CDR3 sequences, with about 33% occurring only once. The rearrangement links TRBV28 to TRBJ2-7; the match to TRBD2 covers 10 bases. Sequencing was performed on cultured CD8+ T cells from PBMCs, taken from culture after CMV antigen stimulation. This TCR was recovered from a human donor in good health (CMV status not recorded). Some clones in this sample may be carry-over from other donors' samples. The DNA of the CDR3 is TGTGCCAGCAGTCTGCTAGCGGGGGTGTCCTACGAGCAGTACTTC. Its translation is CASSLLAGVSYEQYF.